The rows below give T cell receptor beta chains drawn from one sample of a study of shared clonotypes between healthy human individuals. The assay was immunoSEQ multiplex PCR, and TCRdb's table has in-frame clones only and misses some. The table includes 2 million to 3 million clones, 80% to 95% detected once. The sample was naive CD4+ T cells from PBMCs. The source of these receptors is a man between 18 and 35 years old in good health. Some clones in this sample may be carry-over from other donors' samples. Each CDR3 is given with its conserved first and last residue. The D gene is left open where the match is weak. Clone size is shown for a subset of rows, as once, few, many or a class of expanded clone.

TRBJ2-3 TRBV29-1 - TRBD2 TGCAGCGTTCTTGGGAGCGGGATATTGGGCACAGATACGCAGTATTTT CSVLGSGILGTDTQYF
TRBJ2-1 TRBV4-3 - TRBD2 TGCGCCAGCAGCCAAGAACTGGGGGACTACCTAAACAATGAGCAGTTCTTC CASSQELGDYLNNEQFF
TRBJ2-2 TRBV13 - - TGTGCCAGCAGCCTTAGGGGTAGGGACACCGGGGAGCTGTTTTTT CASSLRGRDTGELFF
TRBJ2-1 TRBV7-3 - TRBD2 TGTGCCAGCAGCTCCTCATGGACTAGCGGGGTCAATGAGCAGTTCTTC CASSSSWTSGVNEQFF
TRBJ2-6 TRBV7-3 - - TGTGCCAGCAGCACCCAGACAGGCAGGGCCAACGTCCTGACTTTC CASSTQTGRANVLTF
TRBJ1-2 TRBV28 - - TGTGCCAGCAGTCTAGGGGCAGACCTCTATGGCTACACCTTC CASSLGADLYGYTF
TRBJ2-5 TRBV27 - - TGTGCCAGCAGTTCCCACAGAGTCCGGATTCAAGAGACCCAGTACTTC CASSSHRVRIQETQYF
TRBJ1-5 TRBV5-6 - TRBD1 TGTGCCAGCAGCTTGGGGGGGACAGGCAATCAGCCCCAGCATTTT CASSLGGTGNQPQHF
TRBJ1-2 TRBV7-9 few TRBD1 TGTGCCAGCAGCTTAGGACAGGGAGGTGGCTACACCTTC CASSLGQGGGYTF
TRBJ2-1 TRBV28 - - TGTGCCAGCAGCAAGGTCAGGCCGTATGCGTTCTTC CASSKVRPYAFF
TRBJ2-5 TRBV18 - - TGTGCCAGCTCATCCGGCGGAGCCGAGACCCAGTACTTC CASSSGGAETQYF
TRBJ2-1 TRBV4-2 - - TGTGCCAGCAGCCCAGGCGGACTCAAATACAATGAGCAGTTCTTC CASSPGGLKYNEQFF
TRBJ1-5 TRBV7-6 - TRBD1 TGTGCCAGCAGCTTAGAAGTGACAGGGGTCAATCAGCCCCAGCATTTT CASSLEVTGVNQPQHF
TRBJ1-1 TRBV4-3 - TRBD1 TGCGCCAGCAGCCAACTGGACAGGGTAAAGGGAAACACTGAAGCTTTCTTT CASSQLDRVKGNTEAFF
TRBJ1-2 TRBV29-1 - - TGCAGCGTTGATGGGGATGACTATGGCTACACCTTC CSVDGDDYGYTF
TRBJ2-7 TRBV7-2 - TRBD2 TGTGCCAGCAGCTGGACTAGCGGTAGCTCCTACGAGCAGTACTTC CASSWTSGSSYEQYF
TRBJ1-3 TRBV28 - - TGTGCCAGCAGTCCCGGAGGGGCAGCCGGGGCTTCTGGAAACACCATATATTTT CASSPGGAAGASGNTIYF
TRBJ2-3 TRBV5-1 - TRBD2 TGCGCCAGCAGCAACAGACTAGCAGGCCCCGGGGATACGCAGTATTTT CASSNRLAGPGDTQYF
TRBJ1-2 TRBV6-6 - - TGTGCCAGCAGTTATTCTAGGGTAATAGATGGCTACACCTTC CASSYSRVIDGYTF
TRBJ1-3 TRBV14 - TRBD1 TGTGCCAGCAGCCCCGGGACAGGCCTCTCTGGAAACACCATATATTTT CASSPGTGLSGNTIYF
TRBJ2-7 TRBV9 - TRBD1 TGTGCCAGCAGCACGGGACAGGGAATCTACGAGCAGTACTTC CASSTGQGIYEQYF
TRBJ2-3 TRBV5-6 - - TGTGCCAGCAGCCCACGCCCCAGTGGTTTGGATACGCAGTATTTT CASSPRPSGLDTQYF
TRBJ2-3 TRBV5-1 - - TGCGCCAGCAGCTCGCGGGCCCTCCTGGATACGCAGTATTTT CASSSRALLDTQYF
TRBJ2-5 TRBV10-3 - TRBD1 TGTGCCATCAGTGTGGACAGGCAAGAGACCCAGTACTTC CAISVDRQETQYF
TRBJ2-1 TRBV9 - - TGTGCCAGCAGCGTATTGCCCCGAAGCAATGAGCAGTTCTTC CASSVLPRSNEQFF
TRBJ2-1 TRBV5-1 - - TGCGCCAGCAGCTTGGCCGGCTTTTACAATGAGCAGTTCTTC CASSLAGFYNEQFF
TRBJ2-3 TRBV7-9 - TRBD2 TGTGCCAGCAGCTATGGGACTAGCGGCAGCACAGATACGCAGTATTTT CASSYGTSGSTDTQYF